Described below is a single TCR beta chain sequence and its context. These data come from a study of T cell responses to AZD1222 COVID-19 vaccine. The CDR3 has 16 amino acids. V was shortened by 3 bases and J by 1 base, with 10 bases between the two germline ends. Germline V CDR1 and CDR2: LGHNT, FRNRAP. Using immunoSEQ multiplex PCR, the repertoire was profiled, and TCRdb retains in-frame clones only, with some absent. The table shows 150,000 or so clones, with 75% to 95% occurring only once. The source material was peripheral blood, sampled on day 0 of AZD1222 vaccination. This TCR was recovered from an adult in good health. The rearrangement links TRBV12-5 to TRBJ1-6; D unresolved. CDR3 sequence reads: CASGFGQSSYNSPLHF. CDR3 in DNA: TGTGCTAGTGGTTTTGGGCAGTCGTCCTATAATTCACCCCTCCACTTT.